This T cell receptor (beta chain) was obtained from a study of blood T cell repertoires in COVID-19. About the study: Acute and convalescent COVID-19 specimens originated in the United States, Italy and Spain.

V gave up 2 bases and J gave up 5 bases; unmatched junction bases: 4. Germline loops: CDR1 LGHDT, CDR2 YNNKEL (reference sequence). CDR3 length: 14 amino acids. As processed by the authors: Nucleated cell counts were estimated from reference gene primer amplification. Data came from immunoSEQ multiplex PCR; TCRdb stores just in-frame clones and leaves some out. That table is the source of V, J and clone size, and D and trimming were worked out from the DNA. The data hold about 280,000 clones, with roughly 89% observed a single time. The chain couples TRBV3-1 (or the pseudogene TRBV3-2) to TRBJ1-1; 8 nucleotides match TRBD1. The sample taken for sequencing was peripheral blood. This clonotype originated in a man between 50 and 59 years old with acute or convalescent COVID-19. CDR3 in DNA: TGTGCCAGCAGCCAATTACAGGGGGAGACTGAAGCTTTCTTT. It codes for CASSQLQGETEAFF.